These T cell receptor beta chains were read from a single sample in a study of radiotherapy plus CTLA-4 blockade in lung cancer. The table came from immunoSEQ multiplex PCR; TCRdb's copy has only in-frame clones and leaves some out. The sample includes about 87,000 clones, about 88% of them seen just once. Here the sequenced sample was peripheral blood, taken from a patient treated with radiotherapy plus ipilimumab. The receptors shown here come from a human donor with non-small cell lung cancer that progressed on radiotherapy plus ipilimumab. Both conserved end residues are part of each CDR3. The order of the fields is J gene, V gene, CDR3 protein.

TRBJ2-2	TRBV10-3	CAISGLAPGELFF
TRBJ2-7	TRBV5-6	CASSLPGLAVLEQYF
TRBJ2-3	TRBV4-2	CASSPGRADTQYF
TRBJ1-1	TRBV11-2	CASRLGVLNTEAFF
TRBJ2-7	TRBV5-5	CASSLGLTGAHEGEQYF
TRBJ1-4	TRBV5-1	CASSLNQGRLEKLFF
TRBJ2-2	TRBV27	CASSLIQGWNTGELFF
.	TRBV27	CASSLYPDSPPYEQYF
TRBJ1-2	TRBV7-9	CASSLPRTGKSGNYGYTF
TRBJ2-6	TRBV5-6	CASSTPSGANVLTF
TRBJ1-3	TRBV29-1	CSAGQSGNTIYF
TRBJ1-2	TRBV7-7	CASSFSGLEGYTF
TRBJ2-1	TRBV7-3	CASSLSIYNEQFF
TRBJ2-2	TRBV9	CASSVLAGGTGGELFF
TRBJ2-1	TRBV5-1	CASSSLAGGSSYNEQFF
TRBJ2-7	TRBV21-1	CASSPPLRQIVREQYF
TRBJ1-3	TRBV28	CASSPGTSGNTIYF
TRBJ2-3	TRBV25-1	CASTRLGLTDTQYF
TRBJ1-2	TRBV9	CASKRVNYGYTF
TRBJ2-1	TRBV28	CASSFRRLGYNEQFF
TRBJ1-2	TRBV11-3	CASSAGTWGYGYTF
TRBJ1-4	TRBV28	CASSLREINEKLFF
TRBJ2-7	TRBV6-1	CASSSLNSYEQYF
TRBJ1-4	TRBV18	CASATGGANEKLFF
TRBJ2-2	TRBV27	CASSLGRGQAKVNTGELFF
TRBJ2-1	TRBV29-1	CSALTPGSYNEQFF
TRBJ1-1	TRBV18	CASSPRDTMNTEAFF
TRBJ2-7	TRBV7-9	CASSGGTGSEQYF
TRBJ2-4	TRBV19	CASYHSAKNIQYF
TRBJ1-1	TRBV7-2	CASSESGGLNTEAFF
TRBJ2-7	TRBV9	CASSVVEAGEQYF
TRBJ2-1	TRBV7-6	CASSLVPRGKGEQFF
TRBJ2-7	TRBV28	CASSSRGDPYF
TRBJ2-3	TRBV7-2	CASSLSPSGLDTQYF
TRBJ2-7	TRBV10-1	CASSECGTEPYEQYF
TRBJ1-3	TRBV5-1	CASSSEPSGISGNTIYF
TRBJ2-7	TRBV7-9	CASSLGGASYEQYF
TRBJ2-7	TRBV5-1	CASRTLGEGHYEQYF
TRBJ2-2	TRBV4-2	CASSQEPRPSGYTGELFF
.	TRBV5-8	CASSWPYEQYF